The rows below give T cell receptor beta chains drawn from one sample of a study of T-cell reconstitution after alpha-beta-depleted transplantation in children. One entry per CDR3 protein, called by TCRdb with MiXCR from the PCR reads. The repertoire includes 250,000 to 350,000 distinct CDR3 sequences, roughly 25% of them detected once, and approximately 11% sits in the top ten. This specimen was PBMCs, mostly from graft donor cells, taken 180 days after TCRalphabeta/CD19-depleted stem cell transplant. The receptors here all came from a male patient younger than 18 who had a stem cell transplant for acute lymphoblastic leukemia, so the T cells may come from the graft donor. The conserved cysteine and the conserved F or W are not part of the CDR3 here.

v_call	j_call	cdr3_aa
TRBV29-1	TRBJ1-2	SVEGTCRPIANYGYT
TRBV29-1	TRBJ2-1	SVEDQAEQF
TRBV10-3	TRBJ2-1	AIKRESYNEQF
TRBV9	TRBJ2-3	ASSSGTILGDTQY
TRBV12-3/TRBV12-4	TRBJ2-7	AGAIAGGAYEQY
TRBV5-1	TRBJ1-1	ASSLGPALGAF
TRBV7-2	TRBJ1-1	ASSLERFGETEAF
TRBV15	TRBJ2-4	ATSQKAQGAAKNIQY
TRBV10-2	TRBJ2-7	ASSGSVSGSYEQY
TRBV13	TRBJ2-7	ASSPSLSSGQKY
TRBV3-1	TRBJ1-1	ASSPRTGNTEAF
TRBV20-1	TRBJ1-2	SAATDRGYGYT
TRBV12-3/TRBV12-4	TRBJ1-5	ASSTGLRNQPQH
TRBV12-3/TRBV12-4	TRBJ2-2	ASSSLAREGELF